Listed below are T cell receptor beta chains from one sample, sequenced in a study of cytomegalovirus exposure and HLA in healthy donors. Profiled with immunoSEQ multiplex PCR; TCRdb holds only in-frame clones, not every one. In total, the table holds about 60,000 clones. Sequencing was carried out using PBMCs. The receptors here all came from a man aged 50 to 60 in good health and CMV-seropositive. CDR3s leave out the opening cysteine and the closing phenylalanine or tryptophan. D genes are given only for firm matches.

J gene: TRBJ2-3; D gene: -; V gene: TRBV19; CDR3 protein: ASSIGGRRDTQY
J gene: TRBJ1-2; D gene: -; V gene: TRBV7-2; CDR3 protein: ASSLDVGGSYGYT
J gene: TRBJ2-7; D gene: TRBD2; V gene: TRBV7-2; CDR3 protein: ASSVGGRISEQY
J gene: TRBJ1-2; D gene: TRBD1; V gene: TRBV28; CDR3 protein: ASSTGEVGYT
J gene: TRBJ1-1; D gene: -; V gene: TRBV7-9; CDR3 protein: ASSQSVNTEAF
J gene: TRBJ1-5; D gene: -; V gene: TRBV15; CDR3 protein: ATSQPTGKGHQPQH
J gene: TRBJ2-2; D gene: TRBD2; V gene: TRBV5-1; CDR3 protein: ASSSGLARGGELF
J gene: TRBJ2-5; D gene: TRBD2; V gene: TRBV27; CDR3 protein: ASSQVGGLAGGPGRETQY
J gene: TRBJ1-6; D gene: -; V gene: TRBV2; CDR3 protein: ASSEVTGPLH
J gene: TRBJ1-1; D gene: TRBD1; V gene: TRBV19; CDR3 protein: ASVSTGTSYRAF
J gene: TRBJ2-3; D gene: TRBD2; V gene: TRBV9; CDR3 protein: ASSLGTRYTDKQY
J gene: TRBJ2-5; D gene: TRBD2; V gene: TRBV13; CDR3 protein: ASSGGQLAGGETQY
J gene: TRBJ1-2; D gene: -; V gene: TRBV7-2; CDR3 protein: ASSLVPGNEYGYT
J gene: TRBJ2-3; D gene: -; V gene: TRBV4-2; CDR3 protein: ASSQEEQGGVGTQY
J gene: TRBJ1-5; D gene: TRBD1; V gene: TRBV28; CDR3 protein: ASRSTGEVQPQH
J gene: TRBJ2-3; D gene: -; V gene: TRBV19; CDR3 protein: ASSIDLEEDTQY
J gene: TRBJ1-1; D gene: -; V gene: TRBV5-6; CDR3 protein: ASSRQIINTEAF
J gene: TRBJ1-1; D gene: -; V gene: TRBV6-5; CDR3 protein: ASSYSGRGGTEAF
J gene: TRBJ1-3; D gene: -; V gene: TRBV7-2; CDR3 protein: ASSTSTGNTIY
J gene: TRBJ1-1; D gene: -; V gene: TRBV18; CDR3 protein: ASSRPTGQAF
J gene: TRBJ1-2; D gene: -; V gene: TRBV6-4; CDR3 protein: ASSEGDLGYGYT
J gene: TRBJ1-1; D gene: TRBD1; V gene: TRBV10-3; CDR3 protein: ASRDSEGATEAF
J gene: TRBJ2-5; D gene: -; V gene: TRBV7-3; CDR3 protein: ASSRSGRAQETQY
J gene: TRBJ2-1; D gene: -; V gene: TRBV7-9; CDR3 protein: ASSLRRNEQF
J gene: TRBJ1-1; D gene: -; V gene: TRBV7-8; CDR3 protein: ASREQQGVNTEAF
J gene: TRBJ2-7; D gene: -; V gene: TRBV9; CDR3 protein: ASSVGVGAGYEQY
J gene: TRBJ2-1; D gene: TRBD1; V gene: TRBV4-2; CDR3 protein: ASSLTGDNEQF
J gene: TRBJ2-2; D gene: -; V gene: TRBV6-5; CDR3 protein: ASSYRGAIAGELF
J gene: TRBJ1-1; D gene: -; V gene: TRBV29-1; CDR3 protein: SVGQLMNTEAF
J gene: TRBJ1-1; D gene: TRBD1; V gene: TRBV29-1; CDR3 protein: SVKGQLNTEAF
J gene: TRBJ2-7; D gene: TRBD1; V gene: TRBV6-5; CDR3 protein: ASSYSWTGSNEQY
J gene: TRBJ2-3; D gene: -; V gene: TRBV4-3; CDR3 protein: ASSQAPYSIADTQY
J gene: TRBJ2-7; D gene: TRBD1; V gene: TRBV27; CDR3 protein: ASSRGQGYEQY
J gene: TRBJ1-2; D gene: -; V gene: TRBV29-1; CDR3 protein: SVDGQFPNYGYT
J gene: TRBJ1-1; D gene: -; V gene: TRBV5-1; CDR3 protein: ASSPDGQLNTEAF
J gene: TRBJ2-7; D gene: -; V gene: TRBV6-7; CDR3 protein: ANSLHTGWGTREQY
J gene: TRBJ1-1; D gene: -; V gene: TRBV6-5; CDR3 protein: ASSYGPDFGEAF